The T cell receptor beta chain described here comes from a study of cytomegalovirus exposure and HLA in healthy donors. Findings of the study overall: In a later analysis, common viral pathogens appeared linked to several of the most significant clusters. The sole available immune exposure information was CMV serostatus.

Germline V gene sequence: CDR1 MNHEY, CDR2 SMNVEV (reference sequence). The length of the CDR3 is 16 residues. V shed 5 bases and J shed 4 bases, with 21 bases lying between them. A remark on this clone: Its antigen remains unidentified.

The primer mix had 60 Vbeta and 13 Jbeta primers. Libraries were prepared by immunoSEQ multiplex PCR; TCRdb keeps only in-frame clonotypes and omits some of them. The table has 85,000 to 130,000 clones, about a tenth seen once; the top ten hold roughly 5%. The origin of this receptor is a man between 35 and 55 years old in good health and CMV-seropositive. Sequencing input: PBMCs. The chain is built from TRBV27 and TRBJ2-7; D is perhaps TRBD2 (7 bases). The chain's CDR3 is CASSPLGWGGGYEQYF. As DNA, the CDR3 is TGTGCCAGCAGTCCGCTTGGTTGGGGAGGGGGGTACGAGCAGTACTTC.